The rows below give T cell receptor beta chains drawn from one sample of a study of blood T cell repertoires in COVID-19. Here immunoSEQ multiplex PCR was the method, and the copy in TCRdb shows in-frame clones only, minus some. Of about 210,000 clones listed, almost 85% are singletons. The sample taken for sequencing was peripheral blood. The receptors come from a woman between 40 and 55 years old with acute or convalescent COVID-19. Both conserved end residues are part of each CDR3. Fields, in order: CDR3 DNA, CDR3 protein, V gene, D gene, J gene, clone size. The D gene is left open where the match is weak. Rows may omit the clone size; those that give it use once, few, many or a size class.

TGCGCCAGCAGCGAGGGTGGACAGTTCTATGGCTACACCTTC | CASSEGGQFYGYTF | TRBV5-1 | . | TRBJ1-2 | .
TGTGCCAGCAGCTCTGACAGGGTCCCTTGGGGGAAAGCTTTCTTT | CASSSDRVPWGKAFF | TRBV5-8 | TRBD1 | TRBJ1-1 | .
TGTGCCAGCAGCTTCAGGCGAGGGTTTTCCTACAATGAGCAGTTCTTC | CASSFRRGFSYNEQFF | TRBV11-2 | . | TRBJ2-1 | .
TGTGCCAGCAGCTTATGGACTAGCGGGGAGCAGTTCTTC | CASSLWTSGEQFF | TRBV7-6 | TRBD2 | TRBJ2-1 | once
TGTGCCAGCACGATAGTGGGAAACGGGGAGAATGGCTACACCTTC | CASTIVGNGENGYTF | TRBV2 | . | TRBJ1-2 | .
TGCGCCAGCAGCGCTGGACAGAGGATCACCGGGGAGCTGTTTTTT | CASSAGQRITGELFF | TRBV5-1 | . | TRBJ2-2 | few
TGTGCCAGCAGTTACGCAGGGGGCTCTGGCTACACCTTC | CASSYAGGSGYTF | TRBV6-6 | TRBD1 | TRBJ1-2 | .
TGTGCCAGCAGTCGCCGGGACAGGGTCTACGAGCAGTACTTC | CASSRRDRVYEQYF | TRBV6-5 | TRBD1 | TRBJ2-7 | .
TGCAGCGTTGTGTTAATCGGGTACGAGCAGTACTTC | CSVVLIGYEQYF | TRBV29-1 | . | TRBJ2-7 | few
TGTGCCCACAGCCAGGGGAACAATGAGCAGTTCTTC | CAHSQGNNEQFF | TRBV10-3 | . | TRBJ2-1 | .
TGTGCCAGCAGCCCACGTTGGGCGGGAGGGGACGATACGCAGTATTTT | CASSPRWAGGDDTQYF | TRBV7-2 | TRBD2 | TRBJ2-3 | .
TGCGCCAGCAGCTTGGGGAGTAAGGTCTACGAGCAGTACTTC | CASSLGSKVYEQYF | TRBV5-1 | . | TRBJ2-7 | .
TGTGCCAGCAGCCCACAGACGAGAGATACGCAGTATTTT | CASSPQTRDTQYF | TRBV7-2 | . | TRBJ2-3 | .
TGTGCCAGCAGCTTAACCACGGGAGAAGCTGGCGCCGGGGAGCTGTTTTTT | CASSLTTGEAGAGELFF | TRBV5-6 | . | TRBJ2-2 | .
TGTGCCAGCAGCCCTCTCCCCCCGGGACTAGCGGGGGATACGCAGTATTTT | CASSPLPPGLAGDTQYF | TRBV9 | TRBD2 | TRBJ2-3 | few
TGTGCCAGCAGCCCCCTAATACCTAGCACAGATACGCAGTATTTT | CASSPLIPSTDTQYF | TRBV5-6 | . | TRBJ2-3 | .
TGTGCCAGCAGCAATAACCAGGGGAGCAACGAGCAGTACTTC | CASSNNQGSNEQYF | TRBV11-3 | . | TRBJ2-7 | .
TGTGCCACCAGTGAAGGGGACAGGCGGAGCTCCTACAATGAGCAGTTCTTC | CATSEGDRRSSYNEQFF | TRBV24-1 | TRBD1 | TRBJ2-1 | once
TGTGCCAGCAGTGTTAACGGGAACTACGAGCAGTACTTC | CASSVNGNYEQYF | TRBV2 | . | TRBJ2-7 | many
TGTGCCAGCAGCTTGATGACAGGTCCCGGCTATGGCTACACCTTC | CASSLMTGPGYGYTF | TRBV5-6 | . | TRBJ1-2 | few
TGTGCCAGCAGTGCGCGACAGGGGGTCACAGATACGCAGTATTTT | CASSARQGVTDTQYF | TRBV2 | TRBD1 | TRBJ2-3 | few
TGTGCCAGCTCAAGGGGACTTCAAGAGGATGGCTACACCTTC | CASSRGLQEDGYTF | TRBV18 | . | TRBJ1-2 | once
TGTGCCAGCTCACGGACAGGGCCCCCAGAGACCCAGTACTTC | CASSRTGPPETQYF | TRBV18 | TRBD1 | TRBJ2-5 | .
TGTGCCAGTACTCGCGGGAGCTCCTACAATGAGCAGTTCTTC | CASTRGSSYNEQFF | TRBV19 | TRBD2 | TRBJ2-1 | few
TGTGCCATCAGTAGAGGGCCCGGAAACACCATATATTTT | CAISRGPGNTIYF | TRBV10-3 | . | TRBJ1-3 | .
TGCGCCAGCAGGGCGAGCGGGGTGACCGGGGAGCTGTTTTTT | CASRASGVTGELFF | TRBV5-1 | TRBD2 | TRBJ2-2 | .
TGTGCTAGTGGGGAAGCGGGGGGAAGCACAGATACGCAGTATTTT | CASGEAGGSTDTQYF | TRBV12-5 | TRBD2 | TRBJ2-3 | .
TGTGCCAGCAGCGCCGGGGGGTGGACTGAAGCTTTCTTT | CASSAGGWTEAFF | TRBV9 | . | TRBJ1-1 | .
TGTGCCGGGGGCGGCACAGATACGCAGTATTTT | CAGGGTDTQYF | TRBV7-9 | . | TRBJ2-3 | .
TGCGCCAGCAGCTTGGAACAGCTATCCTATGGCTACACCTTC | CASSLEQLSYGYTF | TRBV5-1 | . | TRBJ1-2 | few
TGTGCCAGCAGTGAGCTGGTGGCAGGGGGCAACTATGGCTACACCTTC | CASSELVAGGNYGYTF | TRBV25-1 | TRBD1 | TRBJ1-2 | .
TGTGCCAGCAGCGTAGTGCCAGGGAACTACGAGCAGTACTTC | CASSVVPGNYEQYF | TRBV9 | . | TRBJ2-7 | .
TGTGCCACCAACCGCCAGGCGAACACCGGGGAGCTGTTTTTT | CATNRQANTGELFF | TRBV10-3 | . | TRBJ2-2 | .